This record concerns one T cell receptor beta chain sequence. Clones were sequenced by immunoSEQ multiplex PCR, and TCRdb holds only the in-frame ones, with some missing. This sample has 180,000 or so clones, with around 89% found just once. These data come from a study of blood T cell repertoires in COVID-19. CDR3 length: 13 amino acids. Germline CDR1 and CDR2: MDHEN and SYDVKM. Trimming left V 5 bases short and J 4 bases short, with 11 bases between. The clonotype comes from a woman under 30 who had recovered from COVID-19. This chain uses TRBV28 with TRBJ1-1, with a weak D call TRBD1 (6 bases). Specimen: PBMCs or T cells enriched from blood (not recorded which). Here the CDR3 reads CASSLDRFTEAFF. CDR3 coding DNA: TGTGCCAGCAGTCTTGACAGGTTCACTGAAGCTTTCTTT.